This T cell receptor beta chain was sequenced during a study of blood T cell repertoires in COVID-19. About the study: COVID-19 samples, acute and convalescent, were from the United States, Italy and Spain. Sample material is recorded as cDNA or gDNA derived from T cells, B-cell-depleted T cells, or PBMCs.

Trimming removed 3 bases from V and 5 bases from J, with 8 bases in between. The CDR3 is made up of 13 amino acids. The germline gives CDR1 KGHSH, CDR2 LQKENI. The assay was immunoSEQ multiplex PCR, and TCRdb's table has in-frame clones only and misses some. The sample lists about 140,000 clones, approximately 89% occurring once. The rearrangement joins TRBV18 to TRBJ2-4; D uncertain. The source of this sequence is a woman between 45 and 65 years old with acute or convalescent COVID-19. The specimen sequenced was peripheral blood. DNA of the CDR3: TGTGCCAGCTCACCGGGCCCCCAAAACATTCAGTACTTC. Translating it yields CASSPGPQNIQYF.